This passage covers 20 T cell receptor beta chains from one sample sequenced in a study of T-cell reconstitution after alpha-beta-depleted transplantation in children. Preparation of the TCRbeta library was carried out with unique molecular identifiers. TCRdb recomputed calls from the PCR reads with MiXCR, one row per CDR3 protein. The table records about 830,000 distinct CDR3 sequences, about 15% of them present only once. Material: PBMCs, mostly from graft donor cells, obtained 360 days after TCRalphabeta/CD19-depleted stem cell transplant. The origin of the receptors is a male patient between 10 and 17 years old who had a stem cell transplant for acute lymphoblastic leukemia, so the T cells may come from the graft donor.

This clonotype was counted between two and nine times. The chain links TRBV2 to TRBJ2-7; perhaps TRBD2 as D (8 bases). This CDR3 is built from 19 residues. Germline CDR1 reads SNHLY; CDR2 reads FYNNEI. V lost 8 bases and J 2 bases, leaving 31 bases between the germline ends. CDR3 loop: CASPVTGVTSGRGAYEQYF. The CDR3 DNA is TGTGCCAGCCCTGTAACAGGGGTAACAAGCGGGAGAGGAGCCTACGAGCAGTACTTC. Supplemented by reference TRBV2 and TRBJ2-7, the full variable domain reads EPEVTQTPSHQVTQMGQEVILRCVPISNHLYFYWYRQILGQKVEFLVSFYNNEISEKSEIFDDQFSVERPDGSNFTLKIRSTKLEDSAMYFCASPVTGVTSGRGAYEQYFGPGTRLTVT.

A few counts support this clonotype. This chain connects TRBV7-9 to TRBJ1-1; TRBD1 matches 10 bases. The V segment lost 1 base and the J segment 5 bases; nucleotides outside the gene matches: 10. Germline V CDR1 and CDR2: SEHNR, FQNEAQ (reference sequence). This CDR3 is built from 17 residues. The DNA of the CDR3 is TGTGCCAGCAGCTTAGGGGCCGGGACAGGGGTGGTTACTGAAGCTTTCTTT. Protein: CASSLGAGTGVVTEAFF. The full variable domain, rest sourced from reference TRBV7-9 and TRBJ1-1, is DTGVSQNPRHKITKRGQNVTFRCDPISEHNRLYWYRQTLGQGPEFLTYFQNEAQLEKSRLLSDRFSAERPKGSFSTLEIQRTEQGDSAMYLCASSLGAGTGVVTEAFFGQGTRLTVV.

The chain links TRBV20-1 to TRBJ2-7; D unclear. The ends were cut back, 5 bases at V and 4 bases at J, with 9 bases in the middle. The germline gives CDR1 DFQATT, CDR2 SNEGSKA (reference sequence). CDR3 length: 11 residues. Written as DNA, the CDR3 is TGCAGTGCTGCCCCCCAGTACGAGCAGTACTTC. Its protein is CSAAPQYEQYF.

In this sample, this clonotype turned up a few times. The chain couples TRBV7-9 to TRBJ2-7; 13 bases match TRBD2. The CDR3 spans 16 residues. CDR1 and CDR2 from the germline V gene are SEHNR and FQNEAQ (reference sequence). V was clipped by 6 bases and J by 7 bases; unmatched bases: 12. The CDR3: CASSLPPGLAGEEQYF. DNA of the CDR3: TGTGCCAGCAGTTTACCCCCCGGACTAGCGGGAGAGGAGCAGTACTTC.

In DNA, the CDR3 is TGTGCCAGCTCACTACAGGGTGCGTCCCTCGGCGGGGAGCTGTTTTTT. This translates into CASSLQGASLGGELFF. The chain joins TRBV18 to TRBJ2-2; D is perhaps TRBD1 (6 bases). Trimming took 4 bases from V and 7 from J, leaving 19 bases between them. In germline, CDR1 is KGHSH, CDR2 LQKENI. CDR3 length equals 16 residues.

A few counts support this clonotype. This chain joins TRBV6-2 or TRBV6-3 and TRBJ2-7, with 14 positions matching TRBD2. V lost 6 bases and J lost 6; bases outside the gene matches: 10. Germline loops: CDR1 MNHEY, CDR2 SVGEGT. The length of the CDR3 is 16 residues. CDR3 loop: CASRPPRLAGGGEQYF. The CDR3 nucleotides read TGTGCCAGCAGACCTCCTCGACTAGCGGGAGGGGGCGAGCAGTACTTC.

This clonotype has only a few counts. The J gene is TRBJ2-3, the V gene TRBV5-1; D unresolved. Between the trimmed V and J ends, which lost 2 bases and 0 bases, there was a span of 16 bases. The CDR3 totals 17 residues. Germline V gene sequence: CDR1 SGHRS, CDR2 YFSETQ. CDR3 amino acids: CASSFFAGKTSTDTQYF. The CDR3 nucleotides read TGCGCCAGCAGCTTCTTTGCTGGGAAAACAAGCACAGATACGCAGTATTTT.

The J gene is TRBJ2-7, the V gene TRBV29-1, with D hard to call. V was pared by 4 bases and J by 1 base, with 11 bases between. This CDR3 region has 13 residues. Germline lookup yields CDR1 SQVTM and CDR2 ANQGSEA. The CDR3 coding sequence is TGCAGCGTTGCCGTCGGCGGATCCTACGAGCAGTACTTC. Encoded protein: CSVAVGGSYEQYF.

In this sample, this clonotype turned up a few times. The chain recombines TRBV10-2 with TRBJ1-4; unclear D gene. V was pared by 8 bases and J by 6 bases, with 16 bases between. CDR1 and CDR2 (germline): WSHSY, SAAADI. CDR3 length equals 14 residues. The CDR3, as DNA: TGCGCCAGCCCATTCTCCTTCCTGTATGAAAAACTGTTTTTT. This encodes CASPFSFLYEKLFF.

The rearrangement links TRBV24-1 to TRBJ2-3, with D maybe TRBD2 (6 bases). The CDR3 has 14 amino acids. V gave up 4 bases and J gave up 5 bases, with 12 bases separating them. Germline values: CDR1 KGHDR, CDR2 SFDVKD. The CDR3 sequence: CATSDLVGGDTQYF. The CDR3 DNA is TGTGCCACCAGTGACCTGGTGGGGGGAGATACGCAGTATTTT.

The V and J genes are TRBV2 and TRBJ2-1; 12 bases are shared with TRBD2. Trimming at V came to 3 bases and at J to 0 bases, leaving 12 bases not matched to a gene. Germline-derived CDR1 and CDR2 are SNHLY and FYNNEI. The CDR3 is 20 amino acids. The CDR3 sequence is CASSEGLAGPSRSSYNEQFF. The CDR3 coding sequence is TGTGCCAGCAGTGAGGGACTAGCGGGCCCCTCCAGGAGCTCCTACAATGAGCAGTTCTTC.

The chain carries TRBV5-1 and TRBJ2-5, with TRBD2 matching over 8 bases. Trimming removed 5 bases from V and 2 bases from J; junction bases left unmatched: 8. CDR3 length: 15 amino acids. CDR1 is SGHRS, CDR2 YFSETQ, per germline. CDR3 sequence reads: CASRVAGRAQETQYF. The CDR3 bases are TGCGCCAGCAGGGTAGCGGGAAGAGCTCAAGAGACCCAGTACTTC.

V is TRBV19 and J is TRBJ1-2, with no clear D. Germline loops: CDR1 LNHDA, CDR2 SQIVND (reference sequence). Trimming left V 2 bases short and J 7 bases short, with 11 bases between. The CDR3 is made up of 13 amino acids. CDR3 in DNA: TGTGCCAGTAGTATACGGGCAACTGGTGGCTACACCTTC. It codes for CASSIRATGGYTF.

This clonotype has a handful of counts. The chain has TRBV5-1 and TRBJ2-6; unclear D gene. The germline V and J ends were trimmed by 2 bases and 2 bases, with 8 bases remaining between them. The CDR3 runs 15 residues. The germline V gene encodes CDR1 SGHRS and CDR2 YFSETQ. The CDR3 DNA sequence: TGCGCCAGCAGCTTCCCCCCAGCTGGGGCCAACGTCCTGACTTTC. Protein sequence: CASSFPPAGANVLTF. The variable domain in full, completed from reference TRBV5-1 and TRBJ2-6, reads KAGVTQTPRYLIKTRGQQVTLSCSPISGHRSVSWYQQTPGQGLQFLFEYFSETQRNKGNFPGRFSGRQFSNSRSEMNVSTLELGDSALYLCASSFPPAGANVLTFGAGSRLTVL.

This chain's CDR3 is CASSSSSPGAFF. CDR3 sequence (DNA): TGTGCCAGCTCGTCCTCATCCCCGGGGGCTTTCTTT. The chain links TRBV18 to TRBJ1-1; unclear D gene. Trimming took off 6 bases at V and 11 bases at J, with 16 bases between the two ends. Looked up from germline, CDR1 is KGHSH and CDR2 is LQKENI. This CDR3 comprises 12 residues.

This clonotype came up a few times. DNA of the CDR3: TGTGCCAGCAGAACCTCCCGGACTAGCGGAGCACACAATGAGCAGTTCTTC. This gives the protein CASRTSRTSGAHNEQFF. The genes are TRBV11-2 and TRBJ2-1, with TRBD2 identical over 10 bases. V shed 6 bases, J shed 5 bases, and the junction held 13 bases outside the gene matches. The CDR3 sequence is 17 residues long. Germline V gives CDR1 SGHAT, CDR2 FQNNGV.

CDR3 sequence: CASSSGLAGTTDTQYF. The CDR3 DNA follows: TGTGCCAGCAGTTCGGGACTAGCGGGAACCACAGATACGCAGTATTTT. This rearrangement joins TRBV7-9 to TRBJ2-3, with TRBD2 matching 13 bases. Trimming cost V 6 bases and J 2 bases; bases outside gene matches: 5. The CDR3 extends over 16 amino acids. CDR1 and CDR2 from the germline V gene are SEHNR and FQNEAQ (reference sequence).

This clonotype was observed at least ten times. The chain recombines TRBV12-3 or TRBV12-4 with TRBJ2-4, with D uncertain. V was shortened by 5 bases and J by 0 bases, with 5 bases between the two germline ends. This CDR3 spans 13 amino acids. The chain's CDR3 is CASSPTAKNIQYF. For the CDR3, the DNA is TGTGCCAGCAGTCCTACAGCCAAAAACATTCAGTACTTC.

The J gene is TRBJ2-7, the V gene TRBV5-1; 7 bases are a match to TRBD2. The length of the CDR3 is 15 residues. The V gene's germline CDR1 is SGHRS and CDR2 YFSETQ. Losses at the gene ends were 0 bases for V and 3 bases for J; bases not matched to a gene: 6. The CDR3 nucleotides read TGCGCCAGCAGCTTGGTTCCGGGAGGCCTCTACGAGCAGTACTTC. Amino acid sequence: CASSLVPGGLYEQYF.

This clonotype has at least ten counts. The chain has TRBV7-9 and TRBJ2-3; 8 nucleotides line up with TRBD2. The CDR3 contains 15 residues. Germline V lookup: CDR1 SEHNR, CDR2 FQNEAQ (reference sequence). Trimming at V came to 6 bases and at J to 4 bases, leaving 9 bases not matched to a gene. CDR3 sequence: CASSSLAAVSDTQYF. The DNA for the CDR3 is TGTGCCAGCAGTTCACTAGCGGCGGTCTCAGATACGCAGTATTTT.